This TCR beta chain was sequenced for a study of T cell repertoires in cytomegalovirus infection. This clonotype appeared many times. TCRdb called the reads again in MiXCR, with one record for every CDR3 protein. The data contain hundreds of thousands of distinct CDR3 sequences, approximately 25% of them seen just once; the ten biggest clones take up 7% to 9%. Per germline, CDR1 LNHDA and CDR2 SQIVND (reference sequence). CDR3 length: 17 residues. The germline V and J ends were trimmed by 2 bases and 0 bases, with 15 bases remaining between them. Sequenced material: CD8+ T cells from PBMCs. The sequence was collected from a human donor in good health (CMV status not recorded). Some clones in this sample may be carry-over from other donors' samples. The gene calls are TRBV19 and TRBJ2-3; D is unclear. The DNA for the CDR3 is TGTGCCAGTAGTATATTCGCAACGGTACCTAGCACAGATACGCAGTATTTT. Its translation: CASSIFATVPSTDTQYF.